The sequence of this TCR beta chain was determined in a study of blood T cell repertoires in COVID-19. The CDR3 sequence is 16 residues long. The ends were cut back, 1 base at V and 4 bases at J, with 16 bases in the middle. CDR1 and CDR2 from the germline V gene are SGHNT and YENEEA. TCRdb's copy holds only in-frame clones and misses some; the assay was immunoSEQ multiplex PCR. The sample carries over 60,000 clones, 86% recorded once. This clone was seen a few times. The TCR originated in a man aged 35 to 55 with acute or convalescent COVID-19. What was sequenced was peripheral blood. The chain links TRBV11-3 to TRBJ1-1; D perhaps matches TRBD1 (5 bases). The CDR3 here is CASSLGGSRIGTEAFF. CDR3 in DNA: TGTGCCAGCAGCTTAGGGGGCAGTAGAATCGGCACTGAAGCTTTCTTT.